This T cell receptor beta chain is from a study of blood T cell repertoires in COVID-19. Looking at the study overall: Specimens from acute and convalescent COVID-19 originated in the United States, Italy and Spain. In each case, the material was cDNA or gDNA derived from T cells, B-cell-depleted T cells, or PBMCs.

In the original processing: It was from reference gene primer amplification that nucleated cell counts were estimated. Clones were read by immunoSEQ multiplex PCR, and TCRdb kept only the in-frame ones, dropping some. D and trimming come from the DNA, and the V and J calls and clone size come from that table. The table includes 110,000 to 150,000 clones, around 84% detected once. Germline CDR1 MNHNY, CDR2 SVGAGI (reference sequence). The CDR3 covers 11 residues. V lost 7 bases, J lost 10 bases, and 11 bases lay in between. The specimen was peripheral blood. V and J are TRBV6-6 and TRBJ2-1, with D hard to call. The sequence was collected from a woman aged 50 to 65 with acute or convalescent COVID-19. CDR3 sequence: CASTQLGEQFF. In nucleotides, the CDR3 is TGTGCCAGCACCCAACTCGGGGAGCAGTTCTTC.